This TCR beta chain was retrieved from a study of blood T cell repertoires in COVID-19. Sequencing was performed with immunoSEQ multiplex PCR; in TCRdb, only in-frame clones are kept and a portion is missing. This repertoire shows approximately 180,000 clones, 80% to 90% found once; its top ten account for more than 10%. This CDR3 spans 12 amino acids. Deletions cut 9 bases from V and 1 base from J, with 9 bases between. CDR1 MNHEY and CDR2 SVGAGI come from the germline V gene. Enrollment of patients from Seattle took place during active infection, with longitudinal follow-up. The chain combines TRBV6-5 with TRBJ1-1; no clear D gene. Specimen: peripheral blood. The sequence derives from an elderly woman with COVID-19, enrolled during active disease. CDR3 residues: CASKERNTEAFF. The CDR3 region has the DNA TGTGCCAGTAAGGAGAGGAACACTGAAGCTTTCTTT.